The 30 T cell receptor beta chains in this list originate from one sample, sequenced in a study of cytomegalovirus exposure and HLA in healthy donors. Sequenced by immunoSEQ multiplex PCR; TCRdb stores in-frame clones only, minus some. The sample gives more than 250,000 clones, around 90% of which show up once; more than 0.9% is in the top ten. Material: PBMCs. These receptors originate from a woman aged 30 to 39 in good health and CMV-seropositive.

The V call is TRBV10-3, the J call TRBJ1-1, with D hard to call. This CDR3 comprises 15 residues. V was cut by 10 bases and J by 3 bases, with 21 bases left in between. Germline CDR1 and CDR2: ENHRY and SYGVKD. CDR3 residues: CATKSSGVRDTEAFF. CDR3 DNA: TGTGCCACCAAGAGCTCTGGCGTGAGAGACACTGAAGCTTTCTTT.

V gene TRBV7-3 combines with J gene TRBJ1-2; D is possibly TRBD1 (6 bases). Germline assignment: CDR1 SGHTA and CDR2 FQGTGA. Trimming stripped 1 base from V and 2 bases from J, with 11 bases between. The length of the CDR3 is 15 residues. The DNA of the CDR3 is TGTGCCAGCAGCTTAAACAGGGTAGCCAACTATGGCTACACCTTC. Its translation is CASSLNRVANYGYTF. Full variable domain (remainder filled in from reference TRBV7-3 and TRBJ1-2): GAGVSQTPSNKVTEKGKYVELRCDPISGHTALYWYRQSLGQGPEFLIYFQGTGAADDSGLPNDRFFAVRPEGSVSTLKIQRTERGDSAVYLCASSLNRVANYGYTFGSGTRLTVV.

This chain uses TRBV14 with TRBJ1-5; no clear D. The V end was cut by 1 base, the J end by 6 bases, with 10 bases between. This CDR3 has 14 amino acids. Germline-derived CDR1 and CDR2 are SGHDN and FVKESK. The CDR3 DNA is TGTGCCAGCAGCCAAGCCGATCTGGGTCAGCCCCAGCATTTT. Amino acids: CASSQADLGQPQHF.

The chain employs TRBV6-6 and TRBJ2-7, with D unresolved. The germline CDR1 and CDR2 sequences are MNHNY and SVGAGI (reference sequence). The CDR3 runs to 11 residues. The V gene lost 8 bases and the J gene lost 4 bases, with 9 bases spanning the gap. The CDR3 region is CASSLGYEQYF. CDR3 bases: TGTGCCAGCTCCCTCGGTTACGAGCAGTACTTC.

The V gene is TRBV4-1, the J gene TRBJ2-2; weak D call: TRBD1 (6 bases). The CDR3 covers 17 residues. The germline V gene has CDR1 MGHRA and CDR2 YSYEKL. V was cut by 2 bases and J by 3 bases, with 16 bases left in between. The DNA for the CDR3 is TGCGCCAGCAGCCAACAGGGACAAAAAGCGGACACCGGGGAGCTGTTTTTT. It yields the protein CASSQQGQKADTGELFF.

This clone was seen a single time. V and J are TRBV28 and TRBJ2-7; 7 bases map to TRBD2. V dropped 6 bases and J dropped 3; count of bases not matched to a gene: 11. The CDR3 has 15 amino acids. Looked up from germline, CDR1 is MDHEN and CDR2 is SYDVKM. The CDR3 coding sequence is TGTGCCAGCAGCCAAGCTAGCGGAGGAGTCTACGAGCAGTACTTC. It yields the protein CASSQASGGVYEQYF. Using reference TRBV28 and TRBJ2-7 for the parts outside the CDR3, the full variable domain is DVKVTQSSRYLVKRTGEKVFLECVQDMDHENMFWYRQDPGLGLRLIYFSYDVKMKEKGDIPEGYSVSREKKERFSLILESASTNQTSMYLCASSQASGGVYEQYFGPGTRLTVT.

The V gene is TRBV28, the J gene TRBJ1-1; D ambiguous. The germline V and J ends were trimmed by 2 bases and 5 bases, with 9 bases remaining between them. CDR1 and CDR2 from the germline V gene are MDHEN and SYDVKM. This CDR3 region has 13 residues. Written as DNA, the CDR3 is TGTGCCAGCAGTTTAAAGAAACGGACTGAAGCTTTCTTT. It is translated as CASSLKKRTEAFF.

The chain links TRBV5-6 to TRBJ2-3; TRBD1 agrees at 9 bases. Germline V gene sequence: CDR1 SGHDT, CDR2 YYEEEE. The CDR3 length is 16 residues. V dropped 1 base and J dropped 2; count of bases not matched to a gene: 5. CDR3 sequence reads: CASSLTRTGATDTQYF. CDR3 bases: TGTGCCAGCAGCTTGACTAGGACAGGGGCCACAGATACGCAGTATTTT.

The V call is TRBV6-6, the J call TRBJ1-5, with D possibly TRBD1 on 6 matching bases. The CDR3 spans 15 residues. Between the trimmed V and J ends, which lost 5 bases and 1 base, there was a span of 12 bases. From germline, CDR1 is MNHNY and CDR2 SVGAGI (reference sequence). CDR3 in DNA: TGTGCCAGCAGTCCTGGCAGGGGAAGCAATCAGCCCCAGCATTTT. This gives the protein CASSPGRGSNQPQHF.

This clone came up a few times. The V and J genes are TRBV27 and TRBJ2-2; D gene unclear. Trimming cost V 7 bases and J 2 bases, with 11 bases left between them. The CDR3 spans 14 residues. From germline, CDR1 is MNHEY and CDR2 SMNVEV (reference sequence). In DNA form, the CDR3 reads TGTGCCAGCACCGCGACTGGTAACACCGGGGAGCTGTTTTTT. Protein: CASTATGNTGELFF.

This chain's CDR3 is CASSLHRGINEKLFF. CDR3 bases: TGTGCCAGCAGCTTACACAGGGGAATTAATGAAAAACTGTTTTTT. The V call is TRBV7-2, the J call TRBJ1-4; 7 bases fit TRBD1. In germline, CDR1 is SGHTA, CDR2 FQGNSA. With V trimmed by 2 bases and J by 4 bases, 4 bases remained unmatched. CDR3 length: 15 residues.

This sequence joins TRBV27 and TRBJ1-5; perhaps TRBD1 as D (5 bases). The V gene's germline CDR1 is MNHEY and CDR2 SMNVEV (reference sequence). The CDR3 runs to 15 residues. The germline V and J ends were trimmed by 3 bases and 2 bases, with 11 bases remaining between them. The CDR3 region is CASSLGTERNQPQHF. CDR3 nucleotides: TGTGCCAGCAGTTTGGGGACGGAGCGCAATCAGCCCCAGCATTTT.

The J gene is TRBJ2-1, the V gene TRBV7-3; 7 positions agree with TRBD2. J lost 5 bases, V lost 3 bases, and 7 bases had no gene match. Germline CDR1 is SGHTA and CDR2 is FQGTGA. The CDR3 is made up of 15 amino acids. The CDR3 protein is CASSFMAGVDNEQFF. The DNA for the CDR3 is TGTGCCAGCAGCTTCATGGCGGGAGTGGACAATGAGCAGTTCTTC.

The chain has TRBV6-1 and TRBJ2-3, with D unresolved. CDR1 is MNHNS, CDR2 SASEGT, per germline. This CDR3 is built from 11 residues. Trimming cost V 6 bases and J 6 bases, with 7 bases left between them. This CDR3 reads CASRVPDTQYF. CDR3 nucleotide sequence: TGTGCCAGCAGGGTCCCCGATACGCAGTATTTT.

V usage is TRBV28 and J usage is TRBJ2-7; D ambiguous. The CDR3 sequence is 11 residues long. V dropped 3 bases and J dropped 5 bases, with 5 bases sitting between them. CDR1 and CDR2 (germline): MDHEN, SYDVKM. The CDR3 spells CASSFLHEQYF. The CDR3 nucleotides read TGTGCCAGCAGTTTTCTGCACGAGCAGTACTTC. Combining the CDR3 with reference TRBV28 and TRBJ2-7 gives the whole variable domain DVKVTQSSRYLVKRTGEKVFLECVQDMDHENMFWYRQDPGLGLRLIYFSYDVKMKEKGDIPEGYSVSREKKERFSLILESASTNQTSMYLCASSFLHEQYFGPGTRLTVT.

The chain joins TRBV27 to TRBJ1-6; TRBD1 might be the D (5 bases). Trimming took off 2 bases at V and 10 bases at J, with 12 bases between the two ends. Germline V lookup: CDR1 MNHEY, CDR2 SMNVEV (reference sequence). The CDR3 is made up of 14 amino acids. The CDR3 sequence: CASSLVRAQSPLHF. In nucleotides, the CDR3 is TGTGCCAGCAGTTTAGTCAGGGCCCAATCACCCCTCCACTTT.

V usage is TRBV29-1 and J usage is TRBJ1-3; D perhaps matches TRBD1 (6 bases). Germline V gene data show CDR1 as SQVTM and CDR2 as ANQGSEA. The CDR3 runs 13 residues. Trimming took off 3 bases at V and 1 base at J, with 7 bases between the two ends. CDR3 residues: CSVDRGSGNTIYF. The CDR3 region has the DNA TGCAGCGTTGACAGGGGATCTGGAAACACCATATATTTT.

J is TRBJ2-7 and V is TRBV4-3, with 10 bases lining up with TRBD2. This CDR3 is built from 14 residues. V was clipped by 4 bases and J by 4 bases; unmatched bases: 4. Germline CDR1 reads LGHNA; CDR2 reads YSLEER. CDR3 nucleotide sequence: TGCGCCAGCAGCCGGGCTAGCGGGAGTTACGAGCAGTACTTC. Encoded protein: CASSRASGSYEQYF.

This rearrangement joins TRBV6-6 to TRBJ1-2; D unclear. Trimming removed 5 bases at V and 0 bases at J, with 13 bases between. CDR1 is MNHNY, CDR2 SVGAGI, per germline (reference sequence). The CDR3 has 15 amino acids. CDR3 amino acids: CASSDPNIANYGYTF. CDR3 nucleotides: TGTGCCAGCAGTGACCCTAACATAGCTAACTATGGCTACACCTTC.

The chain recombines TRBV18 with TRBJ2-7, with 9 bases matching TRBD1. CDR3 length: 19 amino acids. Trimming took 2 bases from V and 3 from J; bases not matched to a gene: 17. From germline, CDR1 is KGHSH and CDR2 LQKENI. The CDR3 DNA sequence: TGTGCCAGCTCACCATTTGGGACAGGGAAGCCTCAGCTTGGCTACGAGCAGTACTTC. It codes for CASSPFGTGKPQLGYEQYF.

With regard to this clone: This sample also contains other DNA sequences that code for the same CDR3. This chain links TRBV19 with TRBJ2-7; a weak D match, TRBD1 (6 bases). Germline CDR1 LNHDA, CDR2 SQIVND (reference sequence). There are 13 residues in the CDR3. V was trimmed by 3 bases and J by 3 bases, leaving 9 bases between them. CDR3 nucleotides: TGTGCCAGTAGTATCAGCAGGGGCTACGAGCAGTACTTC. It yields the protein CASSISRGYEQYF.

The chain employs TRBV9 and TRBJ2-1, with D perhaps being TRBD1 or TRBD2 (6 bases each). Germline V lookup: CDR1 SGDLS, CDR2 YYNGEE. V shed 3 bases and J shed 8 bases, with 15 bases lying between them. This CDR3 has 14 amino acids. CDR3 nucleotides: TGTGCCAGCAGCGAGGGGGGTCACCCCTATGAGCAGTTCTTC. This codes for CASSEGGHPYEQFF.

This clone came up a few times. The chain couples TRBV9 to TRBJ2-7, with 8 bases identical to TRBD1. V dropped 0 bases and J dropped 4; count of bases not matched to a gene: 12. Germline CDR1 SGDLS, CDR2 YYNGEE. CDR3 size: 17 residues. The CDR3 nucleotides are TGTGCCAGCAGCGTAGAACCTTCATCGACAGGGGCTTACGAGCAGTACTTC. Protein product: CASSVEPSSTGAYEQYF.

The V gene is TRBV10-3, the J gene TRBJ2-5; D gene unclear. The germline CDR1 and CDR2 sequences are ENHRY and SYGVKD. Trimming removed 6 bases at V and 5 bases at J, with 16 bases between. The CDR3 consists of 14 residues. In DNA, the CDR3 is TGTGCCATCAGACTCTCTAAGGGTTCGGAGACCCAGTACTTC. Its translation is CAIRLSKGSETQYF.

The rearrangement uses TRBV28 and TRBJ2-4; no definite D call. V lost 1 base and J lost 0, with 16 bases in between. The CDR3 covers 18 residues. In germline, CDR1 is MDHEN, CDR2 SYDVKM. CDR3 coding DNA: TGTGCCAGCAGTTTATTCCCTACTACCCCGCTAGCCAAAAACATTCAGTACTTC. Encoded protein: CASSLFPTTPLAKNIQYF. Complete variable domain (other parts from reference TRBV28 and TRBJ2-4): DVKVTQSSRYLVKRTGEKVFLECVQDMDHENMFWYRQDPGLGLRLIYFSYDVKMKEKGDIPEGYSVSREKKERFSLILESASTNQTSMYLCASSLFPTTPLAKNIQYFGAGTRLSVL.

The chain links TRBV15 to TRBJ2-5, with TRBD1 matching over 8 bases. CDR1 LNHNV and CDR2 YYDKDF come from the germline V gene (reference sequence). With 1 base clipped from V and 4 bases from J, the junction kept 5 bases outside the gene matches. The CDR3 is 15 amino acids. The CDR3 DNA reads TGTGCCACCAGCAGAGCCTTGGACAGGGTAGAGACCCAGTACTTC. Its translation is CATSRALDRVETQYF.

This clone was seen only once. The CDR3 protein is CASSPLGSAFMDEQYF. The CDR3 coding sequence is TGTGCCAGCAGTCCCTTGGGGAGCGCCTTTATGGACGAGCAGTACTTC. J is TRBJ2-7 and V is TRBV28; TRBD2 is a possible D gene (5 bases). The V and J ends lost 5 bases and 5 bases respectively, with 22 bases between them. The CDR3 is made up of 16 amino acids. Germline lookup yields CDR1 MDHEN and CDR2 SYDVKM.

This sequence joins TRBV6-1 and TRBJ2-1; 12 nucleotides match TRBD2. The germline V gene encodes CDR1 MNHNS and CDR2 SASEGT. The CDR3 has 13 residues. J gave up 9 bases and V 6 bases, and 3 bases lay outside the gene matches. The CDR3 DNA reads as TGTGCCAGCAGGACTAGCGGGAGAGGTGAGCAGTTCTTC. It translates to CASRTSGRGEQFF.

The chain has TRBV4-3 and TRBJ2-2, with 10 bases aligning to TRBD2. The ends lost 0 bases at V and 2 bases at J; junction bases unmatched: 9. Germline V gene data show CDR1 as LGHNA and CDR2 as YSLEER. This CDR3 region has 19 residues. The CDR3 here is CASSQDSPTSGDNTGELFF. The CDR3 DNA reads TGCGCCAGCAGCCAAGATTCCCCAACTAGCGGGGACAACACCGGGGAGCTGTTTTTT.

This clone showed up just a few times. The gene calls are TRBV13 and TRBJ2-1, with 11 bases that match TRBD2. The germline CDR1 and CDR2 sequences are PRHDT and FYEKMQ (reference sequence). V gave up 5 bases and J gave up 4 bases; unmatched junction bases: 10. The CDR3 has 17 residues. The CDR3 protein is CASSASPGLAEYNEQFF. The CDR3, as DNA: TGTGCCAGCAGCGCCTCCCCGGGACTAGCGGAATACAATGAGCAGTTCTTC.